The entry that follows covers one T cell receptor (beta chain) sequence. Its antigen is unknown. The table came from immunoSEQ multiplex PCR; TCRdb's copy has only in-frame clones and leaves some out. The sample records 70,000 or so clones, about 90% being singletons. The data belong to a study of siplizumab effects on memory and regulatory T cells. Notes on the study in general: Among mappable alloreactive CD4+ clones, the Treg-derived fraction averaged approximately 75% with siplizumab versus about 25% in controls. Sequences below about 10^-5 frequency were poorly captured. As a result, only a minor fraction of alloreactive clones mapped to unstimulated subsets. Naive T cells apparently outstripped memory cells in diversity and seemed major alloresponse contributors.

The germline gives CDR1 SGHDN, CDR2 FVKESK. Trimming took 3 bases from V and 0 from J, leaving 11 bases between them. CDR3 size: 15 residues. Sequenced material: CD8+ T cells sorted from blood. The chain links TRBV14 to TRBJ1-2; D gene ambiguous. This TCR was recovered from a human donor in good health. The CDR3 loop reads CASSQRTPANYGYTF. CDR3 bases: TGTGCCAGCAGCCAGAGGACCCCCGCTAACTATGGCTACACCTTC.